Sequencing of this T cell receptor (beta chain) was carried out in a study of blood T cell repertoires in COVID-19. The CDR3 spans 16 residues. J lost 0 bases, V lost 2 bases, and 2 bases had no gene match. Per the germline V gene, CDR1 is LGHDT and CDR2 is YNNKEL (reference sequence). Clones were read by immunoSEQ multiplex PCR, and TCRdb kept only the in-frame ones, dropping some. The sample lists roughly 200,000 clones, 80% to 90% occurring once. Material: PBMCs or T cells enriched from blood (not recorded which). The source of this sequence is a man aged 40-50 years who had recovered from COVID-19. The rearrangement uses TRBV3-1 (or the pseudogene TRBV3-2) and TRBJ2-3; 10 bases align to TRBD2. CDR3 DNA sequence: TGTGCCAGCAGCCAAAGGACTAGCGGTAGCACAGATACGCAGTATTTT. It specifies CASSQRTSGSTDTQYF.